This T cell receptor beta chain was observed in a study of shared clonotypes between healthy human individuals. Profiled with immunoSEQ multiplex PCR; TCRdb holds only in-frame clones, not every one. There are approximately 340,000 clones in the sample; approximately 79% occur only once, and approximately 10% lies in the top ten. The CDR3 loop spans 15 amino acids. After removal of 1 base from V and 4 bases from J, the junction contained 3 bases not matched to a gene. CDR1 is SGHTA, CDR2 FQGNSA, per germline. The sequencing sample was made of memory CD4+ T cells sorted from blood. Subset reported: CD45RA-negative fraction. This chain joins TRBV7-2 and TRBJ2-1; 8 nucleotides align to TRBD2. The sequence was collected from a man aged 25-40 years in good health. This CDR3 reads CASSLEAGVYNEQFF. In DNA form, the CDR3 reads TGTGCCAGCAGCTTAGAAGCGGGAGTATACAATGAGCAGTTCTTC.